This is a list of T cell receptor beta chains from one sample in a study of blood T cell repertoires in COVID-19. Clones were read by immunoSEQ multiplex PCR, and TCRdb kept only the in-frame ones, dropping some. The data show 350,000 to 550,000 clones, about 89% seen once. The sequencing sample was made of peripheral blood. The receptors stem from a woman aged 30 to 39 with acute or convalescent COVID-19. Each CDR3 is given with its conserved first and last residue. Fields, in order: D gene, clone size, J gene, V gene, CDR3 protein, CDR3 DNA. A D gene is named only where the DNA matches it firmly. Size is omitted from some rows. Given values are once, few, many or a class for expanded clones.

d_gene: TRBD2
abundance: -
j_gene: TRBJ2-5
v_gene: TRBV2
CDR3aa: CASKVRGLETQYF
CDR3nt: TGTGCCAGCAAGGTGCGGGGGTTGGAGACCCAGTACTTC

d_gene: -
abundance: -
j_gene: TRBJ2-2
v_gene: TRBV29-1
CDR3aa: CSVAQDTGELFF
CDR3nt: TGCAGCGTTGCACAGGACACCGGGGAGCTGTTTTTT

d_gene: -
abundance: -
j_gene: TRBJ2-1
v_gene: TRBV5-1
CDR3aa: CASSLTRVTGNEQFF
CDR3nt: TGCGCCAGCAGCTTGACCAGGGTTACTGGCAATGAGCAGTTCTTC

d_gene: -
abundance: -
j_gene: TRBJ1-3
v_gene: TRBV18
CDR3aa: CASSPQWTDSGNTIYF
CDR3nt: TGTGCCAGCTCACCACAATGGACAGACTCTGGAAACACCATATATTTT

d_gene: -
abundance: -
j_gene: TRBJ2-4
v_gene: TRBV3-1/TRBV3-2
CDR3aa: CASSQIGTSQYF
CDR3nt: TGTGCCAGCAGCCAAATCGGGACATCCCAGTACTTC

d_gene: TRBD2
abundance: few
j_gene: TRBJ2-7
v_gene: TRBV7-9
CDR3aa: CASSPPQRGGYEQYF
CDR3nt: TGTGCCAGCAGCCCCCCCCAGCGGGGGGGTTACGAGCAGTACTTC

d_gene: -
abundance: -
j_gene: TRBJ2-1
v_gene: TRBV10-2
CDR3aa: CASSEIGEQFF
CDR3nt: TGCGCCAGCAGTGAGATCGGTGAGCAGTTCTTC

d_gene: -
abundance: -
j_gene: TRBJ2-2
v_gene: TRBV3-1/TRBV3-2
CDR3aa: CASSQVSTGELFF
CDR3nt: TGTGCCAGCAGCCAAGTTTCTACCGGGGAGCTGTTTTTT

d_gene: -
abundance: once
j_gene: TRBJ1-6
v_gene: TRBV2
CDR3aa: CASSGGQFNSPLHF
CDR3nt: TGTGCCAGCAGTGGGGGCCAGTTTAATTCACCCCTCCACTTT

d_gene: -
abundance: -
j_gene: TRBJ1-5
v_gene: TRBV18
CDR3aa: CASSQGGQSNQPQHF
CDR3nt: TGTGCCAGCTCGCAGGGTGGACAGAGCAATCAGCCCCAGCATTTT

d_gene: -
abundance: -
j_gene: TRBJ2-3
v_gene: TRBV7-9
CDR3aa: CASSKGLSTDTQYF
CDR3nt: TGTGCCAGCAGCAAGGGACTTAGCACAGATACGCAGTATTTT

d_gene: -
abundance: -
j_gene: TRBJ2-1
v_gene: TRBV18
CDR3aa: CASSQTGLGDNEQFF
CDR3nt: TGTGCCAGCTCACAGACGGGACTTGGTGATAATGAGCAGTTCTTC

d_gene: TRBD1
abundance: -
j_gene: TRBJ2-1
v_gene: TRBV27
CDR3aa: CASSFFGQGEQFF
CDR3nt: TGTGCCAGCAGTTTCTTCGGACAGGGAGAGCAGTTCTTC

d_gene: TRBD2
abundance: -
j_gene: TRBJ2-7
v_gene: TRBV11-2
CDR3aa: CASSHGGGSYEQYF
CDR3nt: TGTGCCAGCAGCCACGGCGGGGGGTCCTACGAGCAGTACTTC

d_gene: -
abundance: many
j_gene: TRBJ1-6
v_gene: TRBV6-7
CDR3aa: CASSYPYRTTNSPLHF
CDR3nt: TGTGCCAGCAGTTACCCGTACAGGACTACCAATTCACCCCTCCACTTT

d_gene: TRBD1
abundance: -
j_gene: TRBJ1-1
v_gene: TRBV2
CDR3aa: CASRFSGQPNTEAFF
CDR3nt: TGTGCCAGCAGATTCTCGGGACAGCCGAACACTGAAGCTTTCTTT

d_gene: -
abundance: -
j_gene: TRBJ2-5
v_gene: TRBV4-1
CDR3aa: CASSHPQGTQYF
CDR3nt: TGCGCCAGCAGCCATCCCCAGGGGACCCAGTACTTC

d_gene: -
abundance: -
j_gene: TRBJ1-5
v_gene: TRBV28
CDR3aa: CASSLATGQPQHF
CDR3nt: TGTGCCAGCAGTTTAGCAACAGGGCAGCCCCAGCATTTT

d_gene: TRBD2
abundance: -
j_gene: TRBJ2-1
v_gene: TRBV5-6
CDR3aa: CASSLGLAIYNEQFF
CDR3nt: TGTGCCAGCAGCCTGGGACTAGCTATTTACAATGAGCAGTTCTTC

d_gene: -
abundance: -
j_gene: TRBJ2-2
v_gene: TRBV5-1
CDR3aa: CASSFLAGAVTGELFF
CDR3nt: TGCGCCAGCAGCTTCTTGGCAGGGGCCGTTACCGGGGAGCTGTTTTTT

d_gene: -
abundance: -
j_gene: TRBJ2-5
v_gene: TRBV24-1
CDR3aa: CATSDFSGDETQYF
CDR3nt: TGTGCCACCAGTGATTTTTCGGGGGACGAGACCCAGTACTTC

d_gene: -
abundance: -
j_gene: TRBJ2-1
v_gene: TRBV5-1
CDR3aa: CASRKNTETASGEQFF
CDR3nt: TGCGCCAGCAGAAAGAACACGGAGACGGCATCGGGTGAGCAGTTCTTC

d_gene: TRBD2
abundance: -
j_gene: TRBJ2-3
v_gene: TRBV28
CDR3aa: CASSLSASGYTQYF
CDR3nt: TGTGCCAGCAGTTTGTCGGCTAGCGGTTATACGCAGTATTTT

d_gene: -
abundance: once
j_gene: TRBJ1-4
v_gene: TRBV15
CDR3aa: CATSSPEGRTNEKLFF
CDR3nt: TGTGCCACCAGCAGCCCTGAGGGGAGGACTAATGAAAAACTGTTTTTT

d_gene: TRBD1
abundance: -
j_gene: TRBJ2-7
v_gene: TRBV30
CDR3aa: CAWSIGTDRSYEQYF
CDR3nt: TGTGCCTGGAGTATCGGGACAGATAGATCCTACGAGCAGTACTTC

d_gene: TRBD1
abundance: -
j_gene: TRBJ2-3
v_gene: TRBV2
CDR3aa: CASYKGAYLDTQYF
CDR3nt: TGTGCCAGTTACAAGGGGGCGTATCTAGATACGCAGTATTTT

d_gene: -
abundance: once
j_gene: TRBJ2-3
v_gene: TRBV5-1
CDR3aa: CASTFSGDTQYF
CDR3nt: TGCGCCAGCACCTTTAGCGGAGATACGCAGTATTTT

d_gene: -
abundance: -
j_gene: TRBJ1-1
v_gene: TRBV28
CDR3aa: CASSERPGDTEAFF
CDR3nt: TGTGCCAGCAGTGAAAGACCAGGGGACACTGAAGCTTTCTTT

d_gene: TRBD1
abundance: -
j_gene: TRBJ2-7
v_gene: TRBV5-6
CDR3aa: CASRDRGDYEQYF
CDR3nt: TGTGCCAGCCGGGACAGGGGGGACTACGAGCAGTACTTC

d_gene: TRBD1
abundance: -
j_gene: TRBJ2-1
v_gene: TRBV13
CDR3aa: CASSPPGTVSSNEQFF
CDR3nt: TGTGCCAGCAGCCCTCCCGGGACAGTATCCAGCAATGAGCAGTTCTTC

d_gene: TRBD2
abundance: -
j_gene: TRBJ2-1
v_gene: TRBV7-2
CDR3aa: CASSLVPGGGNYNEQFF
CDR3nt: TGTGCCAGCAGCTTAGTTCCCGGGGGGGGGAACTACAATGAGCAGTTCTTC

d_gene: -
abundance: -
j_gene: TRBJ2-1
v_gene: TRBV11-1
CDR3aa: CASRLEGAEQFF
CDR3nt: TGTGCCAGCAGGCTAGAGGGTGCTGAGCAGTTCTTC

d_gene: TRBD1
abundance: once
j_gene: TRBJ2-1
v_gene: TRBV10-1
CDR3aa: CASSRRQGDNEQFF
CDR3nt: TGCGCCAGCAGCCGCCGACAGGGGGATAATGAGCAGTTCTTC

d_gene: -
abundance: -
j_gene: TRBJ1-4
v_gene: TRBV5-1
CDR3aa: CASSITGSTNEKLFF
CDR3nt: TGCGCCAGCAGCATCACAGGTTCGACTAATGAAAAACTGTTTTTT

d_gene: -
abundance: -
j_gene: TRBJ1-6
v_gene: TRBV7-2
CDR3aa: CASSEGGPYNSPLHF
CDR3nt: TGTGCCAGCAGCGAAGGGGGACCTTATAATTCACCCCTCCACTTT

d_gene: -
abundance: -
j_gene: TRBJ1-4
v_gene: TRBV27
CDR3aa: CASSSSRIGEKLFF
CDR3nt: TGTGCCAGCAGTTCGTCCAGGATTGGCGAAAAACTGTTTTTT

d_gene: -
abundance: -
j_gene: TRBJ2-1
v_gene: TRBV18
CDR3aa: CASSPRGVNDNEQFF
CDR3nt: TGTGCCAGCTCACCACGGGGGGTCAACGACAATGAGCAGTTCTTC

d_gene: -
abundance: -
j_gene: TRBJ2-1
v_gene: TRBV20-1
CDR3aa: CSASVFMVASYNEQFF
CDR3nt: TGCAGTGCTAGTGTATTTATGGTAGCGTCCTACAATGAGCAGTTCTTC

d_gene: TRBD1
abundance: -
j_gene: TRBJ1-6
v_gene: TRBV30
CDR3aa: CAWAGTGGYNYNSPLHF
CDR3nt: TGTGCCTGGGCCGGGACAGGGGGCTATAACTATAATTCACCCCTCCACTTT

d_gene: -
abundance: -
j_gene: TRBJ1-2
v_gene: TRBV29-1
CDR3aa: CSVDKDYYTF
CDR3nt: TGCAGCGTTGATAAGGACTACTACACCTTC

d_gene: TRBD1
abundance: -
j_gene: TRBJ2-5
v_gene: TRBV11-3
CDR3aa: CASSPGTDAQETQYF
CDR3nt: TGTGCCAGCAGCCCCGGGACAGACGCCCAAGAGACCCAGTACTTC

d_gene: -
abundance: -
j_gene: TRBJ1-5
v_gene: TRBV12-5
CDR3aa: CASGLGPNQPQHF
CDR3nt: TGTGCTAGTGGTTTGGGGCCCAATCAGCCCCAGCATTTT

d_gene: TRBD1
abundance: -
j_gene: TRBJ1-5
v_gene: TRBV2
CDR3aa: CASSESPQGIKPQHF
CDR3nt: TGTGCCAGCAGTGAAAGTCCACAGGGGATTAAGCCCCAGCATTTT

d_gene: TRBD2
abundance: -
j_gene: TRBJ2-7
v_gene: TRBV2
CDR3aa: CASSAGGEQYF
CDR3nt: TGTGCCAGCAGTGCGGGGGGGGAGCAGTACTTC

d_gene: -
abundance: few
j_gene: TRBJ2-7
v_gene: TRBV12-3/TRBV12-4
CDR3aa: CASSLTNYEQYF
CDR3nt: TGTGCCAGCAGTCTCACTAACTACGAGCAGTACTTC

d_gene: TRBD1
abundance: -
j_gene: TRBJ1-3
v_gene: TRBV9
CDR3aa: CASSVGGTASGNTIYF
CDR3nt: TGTGCCAGCAGCGTAGGAGGGACAGCTTCTGGAAACACCATATATTTT

d_gene: -
abundance: -
j_gene: TRBJ1-6
v_gene: TRBV9
CDR3aa: CASSAFTDSPLHF
CDR3nt: TGTGCCAGCAGCGCCTTCACAGATTCACCCCTCCACTTT

d_gene: -
abundance: -
j_gene: TRBJ1-3
v_gene: TRBV2
CDR3aa: CASSGALGNTIYF
CDR3nt: TGTGCCAGCAGTGGGGCGCTTGGAAACACCATATATTTT

d_gene: -
abundance: -
j_gene: TRBJ1-5
v_gene: TRBV5-5
CDR3aa: CASSFSTDQPQHF
CDR3nt: TGTGCCAGCAGCTTCTCGACAGATCAGCCCCAGCATTTT

d_gene: TRBD1
abundance: -
j_gene: TRBJ1-1
v_gene: TRBV7-9
CDR3aa: CASSERDRGNTEAFF
CDR3nt: TGTGCCAGCAGCGAAAGGGACAGGGGGAACACTGAAGCTTTCTTT

d_gene: -
abundance: -
j_gene: TRBJ1-1
v_gene: TRBV11-3
CDR3aa: CASSLGPNTEAFF
CDR3nt: TGTGCCAGCAGCTTAGGGCCGAACACTGAAGCTTTCTTT

d_gene: -
abundance: -
j_gene: TRBJ2-7
v_gene: TRBV6-2/TRBV6-3
CDR3aa: CASSYPLESYEQYF
CDR3nt: TGTGCCAGCAGTTACCCACTAGAGTCCTACGAGCAGTACTTC

d_gene: -
abundance: once
j_gene: TRBJ2-3
v_gene: TRBV5-1
CDR3aa: CASSSQGTRGDTQYF
CDR3nt: TGCGCCAGCAGCTCCCAGGGGACCCGCGGGGATACGCAGTATTTT

d_gene: -
abundance: -
j_gene: TRBJ1-2
v_gene: TRBV12-3/TRBV12-4
CDR3aa: CASSLSRGGNTF
CDR3nt: TGTGCCAGCAGTTTAAGTAGAGGAGGTAATACCTTC

d_gene: -
abundance: -
j_gene: TRBJ1-5
v_gene: TRBV19
CDR3aa: CASSSQGVSPQHF
CDR3nt: TGTGCCAGTAGTAGCCAGGGTGTCTCGCCCCAGCATTTT

d_gene: TRBD1
abundance: -
j_gene: TRBJ1-4
v_gene: TRBV27
CDR3aa: CASRPRGLGEKLFF
CDR3nt: TGTGCCAGCAGACCAAGGGGGCTCGGTGAAAAACTGTTTTTT

d_gene: TRBD1
abundance: -
j_gene: TRBJ1-5
v_gene: TRBV5-4
CDR3aa: CASSTKTGGSNQPQHF
CDR3nt: TGTGCCAGCAGCACAAAGACAGGGGGAAGCAATCAGCCCCAGCATTTT

d_gene: TRBD2
abundance: once
j_gene: TRBJ2-3
v_gene: TRBV24-1
CDR3aa: CATSQRGAGTDTQYF
CDR3nt: TGTGCCACCAGTCAGCGGGGGGCAGGCACAGATACGCAGTATTTT

d_gene: TRBD1
abundance: -
j_gene: TRBJ2-4
v_gene: TRBV6-5
CDR3aa: CATRQGLKGDIQYF
CDR3nt: TGTGCCACCAGACAGGGCCTTAAGGGGGACATTCAGTACTTC

d_gene: -
abundance: once
j_gene: TRBJ1-1
v_gene: TRBV29-1
CDR3aa: CSVAGKMNTEAFF
CDR3nt: TGCAGCGTCGCAGGGAAAATGAACACTGAAGCTTTCTTT